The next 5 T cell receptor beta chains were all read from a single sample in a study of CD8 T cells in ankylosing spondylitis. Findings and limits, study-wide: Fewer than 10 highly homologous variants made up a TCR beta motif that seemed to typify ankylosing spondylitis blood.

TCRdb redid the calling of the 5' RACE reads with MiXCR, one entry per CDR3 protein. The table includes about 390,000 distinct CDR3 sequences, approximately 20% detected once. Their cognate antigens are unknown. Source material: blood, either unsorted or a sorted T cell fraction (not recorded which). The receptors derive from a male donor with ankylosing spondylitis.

The CDR3 DNA is TGTGCCATCAGTGACTCGGGGGTTGCTGGGGCCAACGTCCTGACTTTC. As protein: CAISDSGVAGANVLTF. The chain recombines TRBV10-3 with TRBJ2-6; TRBD2 is a possible D gene (6 bases). Trimming stripped 3 bases from V and 2 bases from J, with 11 bases between. Germline V gives CDR1 ENHRY, CDR2 SYGVKD. This CDR3 comprises 16 residues.

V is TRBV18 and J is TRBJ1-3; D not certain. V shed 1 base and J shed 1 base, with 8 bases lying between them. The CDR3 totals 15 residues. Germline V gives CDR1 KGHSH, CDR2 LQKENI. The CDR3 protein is CASSPQIESGNTIYF. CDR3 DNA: TGTGCCAGCTCACCACAAATAGAGTCTGGAAACACCATATATTTT.

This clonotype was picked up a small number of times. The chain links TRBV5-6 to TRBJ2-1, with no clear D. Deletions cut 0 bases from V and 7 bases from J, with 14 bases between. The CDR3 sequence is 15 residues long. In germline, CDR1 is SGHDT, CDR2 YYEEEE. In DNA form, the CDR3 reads TGTGCCAGCAGCTTGGTGCCCCCTGGGTTGAATGAGCAGTTCTTC. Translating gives CASSLVPPGLNEQFF.

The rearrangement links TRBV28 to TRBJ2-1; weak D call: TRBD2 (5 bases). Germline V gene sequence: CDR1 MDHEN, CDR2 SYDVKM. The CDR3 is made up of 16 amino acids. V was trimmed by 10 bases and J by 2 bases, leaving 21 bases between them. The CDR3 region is CATHLGRGEAYNEQFF. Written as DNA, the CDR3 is TGTGCCACCCACCTCGGACGGGGAGAGGCCTACAATGAGCAGTTCTTC.

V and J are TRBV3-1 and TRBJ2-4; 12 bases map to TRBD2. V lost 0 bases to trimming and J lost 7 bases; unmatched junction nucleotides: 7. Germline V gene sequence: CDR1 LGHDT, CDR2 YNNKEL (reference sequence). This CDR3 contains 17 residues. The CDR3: CASSQDWLAGGRNIQYF. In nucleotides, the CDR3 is TGTGCCAGCAGCCAAGATTGGCTAGCGGGAGGGAGGAACATTCAGTACTTC.